The entry below describes one T cell receptor (beta chain). This entry belongs to a study of cytotoxic CD8 clonotypes in ibrutinib-treated CLL. Clones were sequenced by immunoSEQ multiplex PCR, and TCRdb holds only the in-frame ones, with some missing. The sample has hundreds of thousands of clones; less than 75% are singletons. The sample here was PBMCs, taken after 24 months of ibrutinib treatment. The receptor's source is a human donor with chronic lymphocytic leukemia.

The CDR3 DNA reads as TGCGCCAGCAGTGAAGAGCGGGAGTCTGGTGAGCAGTTCTTC. Its protein product is CASSEERESGEQFF. This sequence joins TRBV10-2 and TRBJ2-1, with TRBD2 matching 8 bases. With 3 bases clipped from V and 9 bases from J, the junction kept 7 bases outside the gene matches. This CDR3 has 14 amino acids. The germline V gene encodes CDR1 WSHSY and CDR2 SAAADI.